The clone carrying this T cell receptor (beta chain) was picked up many times. The antigen is undetermined. TCRdb reanalysed the 5' RACE reads using MiXCR and keeps one entry per CDR3 protein. The sample consists of 300,000 to 400,000 distinct CDR3 sequences, approximately 10% of them appearing once. The sample originates from a study of CD8 T cells in ankylosing spondylitis. Overall study results and limits: In peripheral blood, disease-linked CD8+ clones occurred at relatively low frequencies.

The sequencing sample was made of blood, either unsorted or a sorted T cell fraction (not recorded which). This TCR came from a female donor with ankylosing spondylitis or in good health (not recorded which).

The CDR3 bases are TGCAGTGCTAGAGGGGGGGTTGCGGAGACCCAGTACTTC. Translated: CSARGGVAETQYF. The genes are TRBV20-1 and TRBJ2-5, with TRBD2 as a possible D gene (6 bases). Germline CDR1 is DFQATT and CDR2 is SNEGSKA (reference sequence). The CDR3 has 13 amino acids. Trimming took 1 base from V and 5 from J, leaving 11 bases between them.